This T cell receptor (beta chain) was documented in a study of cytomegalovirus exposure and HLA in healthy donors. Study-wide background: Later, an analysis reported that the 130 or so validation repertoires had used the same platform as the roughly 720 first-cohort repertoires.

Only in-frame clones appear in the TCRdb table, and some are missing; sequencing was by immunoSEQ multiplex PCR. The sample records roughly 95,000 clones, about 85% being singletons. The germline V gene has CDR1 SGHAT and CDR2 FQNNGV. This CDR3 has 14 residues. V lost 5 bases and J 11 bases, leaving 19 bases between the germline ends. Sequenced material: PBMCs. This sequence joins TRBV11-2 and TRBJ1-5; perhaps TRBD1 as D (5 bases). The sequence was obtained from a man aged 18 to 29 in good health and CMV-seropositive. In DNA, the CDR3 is TGTGCCAGCAGCCCCGGGGGGTCCGCCTCAGCCCAGCATTTT. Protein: CASSPGGSASAQHF.